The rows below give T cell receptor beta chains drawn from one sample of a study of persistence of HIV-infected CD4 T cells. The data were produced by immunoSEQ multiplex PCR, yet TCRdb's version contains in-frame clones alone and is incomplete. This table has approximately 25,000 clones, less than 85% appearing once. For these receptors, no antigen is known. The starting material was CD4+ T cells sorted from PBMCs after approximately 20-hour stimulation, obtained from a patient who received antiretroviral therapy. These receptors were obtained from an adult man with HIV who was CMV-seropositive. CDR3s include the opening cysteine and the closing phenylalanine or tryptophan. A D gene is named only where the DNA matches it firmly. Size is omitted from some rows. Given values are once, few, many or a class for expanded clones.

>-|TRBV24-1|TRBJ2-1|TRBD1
TGTGCCACCAGTGATTCGACAGGGGGCATCGCCTACAATGAGCAGTTCTTC
CATSDSTGGIAYNEQFF
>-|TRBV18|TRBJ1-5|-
TGTGCCAGCTCGCCTCAAGGGGTCGGGAGGAATCAGCCCCAGCATTTT
CASSPQGVGRNQPQHF
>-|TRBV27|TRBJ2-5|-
TGTGCCAGCAGTTTGACCCGCCGGGGGACCCAGTACTTC
CASSLTRRGTQYF
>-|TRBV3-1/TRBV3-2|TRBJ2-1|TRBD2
TGTGCCAGCGGAGCGGGGGGGGTTTCCTACAATGAGCAGTTCTTC
CASGAGGVSYNEQFF
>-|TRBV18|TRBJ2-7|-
TGTGCCAGCACGCCTCGGACAGCTTCCCTCTACGAGCAGTACTTC
CASTPRTASLYEQYF
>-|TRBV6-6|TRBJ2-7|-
TGTGCCAGCAGTTCCCCACCGGGACCTCCCACCTACGAGCAGTACTTC
CASSSPPGPPTYEQYF
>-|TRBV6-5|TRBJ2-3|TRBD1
TGTGCCAGCAGTTTTAACCGGGACAGGGCGAAAGATACGCAGTATTTT
CASSFNRDRAKDTQYF
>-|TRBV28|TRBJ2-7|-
TGTGCCATTACAGGGAGCTCCTACGAGCAGTACTTC
CAITGSSYEQYF
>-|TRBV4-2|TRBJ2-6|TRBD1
TGTGCCAGCAGCCGTAAGTTATGGACCCCGTCGTCCGACAGGGTTGGGGCCAACGTCCTGACTTTC
CASSRKLWTPSSDRVGANVLTF
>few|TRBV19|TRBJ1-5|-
TGTGCCAGTAGGCCCCCGGAAGGGCCCCAGCATTTT
CASRPPEGPQHF
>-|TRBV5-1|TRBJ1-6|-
TGCGCCAGCAGCTCGGAAACAGGGTTAGTTCAGAATTCACCCCTCCACTTT
CASSSETGLVQNSPLHF